This is a list of T cell receptor beta chains from one sample in a study of long-term antiretroviral therapy in people with HIV. Here immunoSEQ multiplex PCR was the method, and the copy in TCRdb shows in-frame clones only, minus some. The repertoire holds around 13,000 clones, with about 88% as singletons. Sequences were derived from unsorted PBMCs, sampled 2.1 years after starting antiretroviral therapy. Source of these receptors: a woman between 40 and 50 years old with HIV. Each CDR3 is given with its conserved first and last residue. Fields, in order: J gene, D gene, clone size, V gene, CDR3 protein, CDR3 DNA. The D gene is left open where the match is weak. The size field is filled for only some rows; it gives once, few, many or a size class.

TRBJ1-1 TRBD1 NA TRBV10-3 CAIRETGLNTEAFF TGTGCCATCAGGGAGACAGGGCTGAACACTGAAGCTTTCTTT
TRBJ2-7 NA few TRBV4-2 CASSWDKSSYEQYF TGTGCCAGCAGCTGGGACAAAAGCTCCTACGAGCAGTACTTC
TRBJ1-2 TRBD1 NA TRBV25-1 CASSVPHPGQGYGYTF TGTGCCAGCAGTGTCCCTCATCCGGGACAGGGTTATGGCTACACCTTC
TRBJ2-1 TRBD2 NA TRBV7-9 CASSLGLAGGPDNEQFF TGTGCCAGCAGCTTAGGACTAGCGGGGGGCCCCGACAATGAGCAGTTCTTC
TRBJ1-5 NA NA TRBV19 CASSGGGFWQPQHF TGTGCCAGTAGTGGAGGAGGGTTTTGGCAGCCCCAGCATTTT
TRBJ2-3 NA NA TRBV7-9 CASSPRGPDTQYF TGTGCCAGCAGCCCCAGGGGCCCAGATACGCAGTATTTT
TRBJ2-1 NA NA TRBV6-5 CASSIRGGIYNEQFF TGTGCCAGCAGTATACGAGGGGGGATCTACAATGAGCAGTTCTTC
TRBJ1-4 TRBD1 NA TRBV5-1 CASRTGPNEKLFF TGCGCCAGCAGGACAGGGCCTAATGAAAAACTGTTTTTT
TRBJ2-6 NA NA TRBV19 CASSIEGGTGANVLTF TGTGCCAGTAGTATAGAGGGGGGTACTGGGGCCAACGTCCTGACTTTC
TRBJ1-5 TRBD1 NA TRBV19 CASSMLGQGAQPQHF TGTGCCAGTAGTATGTTAGGACAGGGGGCTCAGCCCCAGCATTTT
TRBJ1-5 NA NA TRBV2 CASSVRQGNQPQHF TGTGCCAGCAGTGTCAGGCAGGGGAATCAGCCCCAGCATTTT
TRBJ1-4 NA NA TRBV4-1 CASSQGPGTGNEKLFF TGCGCCAGCAGCCAAGGGCCCGGGACTGGTAATGAAAAACTGTTTTTT
TRBJ2-2 NA few TRBV7-2 CASSLVQGRTGELFF TGTGCCAGCAGCTTAGTACAGGGGAGGACCGGGGAGCTGTTTTTT
TRBJ1-5 NA NA TRBV5-8 CASSAAGTKNQPQHF TGTGCCAGCAGCGCTGCTGGGACGAAAAATCAGCCCCAGCATTTT
TRBJ1-2 TRBD1 NA TRBV27 CASSFSGTGGKGYTF TGTGCCAGCAGTTTTTCCGGGACAGGGGGCAAGGGCTACACCTTC
TRBJ2-3 TRBD2 NA TRBV18 CASSPTSGGHTDTQYF TGTGCCAGCTCACCTACTAGCGGGGGCCACACAGATACGCAGTATTTT
TRBJ1-2 TRBD1 NA TRBV2 CASSEFPGGGYGYTF TGTGCCAGCAGTGAATTCCCAGGGGGAGGCTATGGCTACACCTTC
TRBJ1-2 TRBD1 few TRBV30 CAWSVGQQGQNGYTF TGTGCCTGGAGTGTAGGGCAACAGGGGCAGAATGGCTACACCTTC
TRBJ1-2 NA NA TRBV5-6 CASATGWSGYTF TGTGCCAGCGCCACGGGTTGGTCTGGCTACACCTTC
TRBJ2-7 NA NA TRBV18 CASSTYLDEQYF TGTGCCAGCTCGACGTACCTCGACGAGCAGTACTTC
TRBJ1-2 TRBD1 once TRBV6-6 CASSSTGDYGYTF TGTGCCAGCAGTTCCACAGGGGACTATGGCTACACCTTC
TRBJ1-1 TRBD1 NA TRBV7-9 CASSPQGGSNTEAFF TGTGCCAGCAGCCCCCAGGGGGGGTCGAACACTGAAGCTTTCTTT
TRBJ2-3 TRBD2 NA TRBV7-8 CASSFRGGITDTQYF TGTGCCAGCAGCTTTCGGGGGGGAATCACAGATACGCAGTATTTT
TRBJ2-3 NA once TRBV19 CASSLGGGSTDTQYF TGTGCCAGTAGTCTTGGAGGGGGGAGCACAGATACGCAGTATTTT
TRBJ1-5 NA once TRBV30 CAWSLAVDQPQHF TGTGCCTGGAGTCTAGCAGTAGATCAGCCCCAGCATTTT
TRBJ2-7 TRBD1 NA TRBV5-1 CASSLRDRVYEQYF TGCGCCAGCAGCTTACGGGACAGGGTGTACGAGCAGTACTTC
TRBJ1-2 TRBD1 NA TRBV5-1 CASSAGQGNTDGNYGYTF TGCGCCAGCAGCGCCGGACAGGGGAATACGGATGGTAACTATGGCTACACCTTC
TRBJ1-1 NA NA TRBV7-9 CASSPTVRAFF TGTGCCAGCAGCCCCACGGTTCGGGCTTTCTTT
TRBJ2-7 TRBD1 once TRBV7-9 CASSRDRAYEQYF TGTGCCAGCAGCCGGGACAGGGCCTACGAGCAGTACTTC
TRBJ1-2 NA NA TRBV25-1 CASSEGMGPRGYTF TGTGCCAGCAGTGAAGGAATGGGGCCGAGAGGCTACACCTTC
TRBJ1-2 NA NA TRBV13 CASSDFLFETANYGYTF TGTGCCAGCAGCGATTTTCTATTTGAGACAGCTAACTATGGCTACACCTTC
TRBJ2-7 TRBD1 NA TRBV6-5 CASSYRGTGPSYEQYF TGTGCCAGCAGTTACCGCGGGACAGGGCCTTCCTACGAGCAGTACTTC
TRBJ2-7 TRBD2 NA TRBV18 CASSPPGTSYEQYF TGTGCCAGCTCACCCCCCGGGACTAGCTACGAGCAGTACTTC
TRBJ2-2 NA NA TRBV7-6 CASSLGFTGELFF TGTGCCAGCAGCCTCGGATTCACCGGGGAGCTGTTTTTT
TRBJ1-2 NA NA TRBV30 CAWSGQGPSGYTF TGTGCCTGGAGTGGGCAGGGGCCCAGTGGCTACACCTTC
TRBJ1-1 NA NA TRBV7-2 CASSLATGYTEAFF TGTGCCAGCAGCTTAGCGACGGGATACACTGAAGCTTTCTTT
TRBJ2-4 NA NA TRBV6-5 CASSSTENIQYF TGTGCCAGCAGTTCGACAGAAAACATTCAGTACTTC
TRBJ2-5 NA NA TRBV4-3 CASSQEFARRETQYF TGCGCCAGCAGCCAAGAGTTCGCCAGACGGGAGACCCAGTACTTC
TRBJ2-5 NA NA TRBV30 CAWSVLAPQVQETQYF TGTGCCTGGAGTGTACTTGCGCCGCAGGTTCAAGAGACCCAGTACTTC
TRBJ1-2 TRBD1 NA TRBV7-2 CASSPDRVGGYTF TGTGCCAGCAGCCCGGACAGGGTGGGTGGCTACACCTTC
TRBJ1-2 NA NA TRBV4-3 CASSQEWEGYYGYTF TGCGCCAGCAGCCAAGAATGGGAGGGCTACTATGGCTACACCTTC
TRBJ1-2 NA NA TRBV5-6 CASSLERLDYGYTF TGTGCCAGCAGCTTGGAACGTCTAGACTATGGCTACACCTTC